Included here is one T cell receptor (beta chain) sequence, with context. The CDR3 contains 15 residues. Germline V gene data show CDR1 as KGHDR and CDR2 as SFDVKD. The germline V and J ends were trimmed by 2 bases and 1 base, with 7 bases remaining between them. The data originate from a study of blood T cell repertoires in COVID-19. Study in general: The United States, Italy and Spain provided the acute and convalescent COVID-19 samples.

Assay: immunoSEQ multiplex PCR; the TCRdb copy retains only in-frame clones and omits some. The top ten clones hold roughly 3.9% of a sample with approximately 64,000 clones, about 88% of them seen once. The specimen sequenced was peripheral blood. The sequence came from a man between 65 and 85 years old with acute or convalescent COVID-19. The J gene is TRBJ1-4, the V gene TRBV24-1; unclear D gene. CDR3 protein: CATSDSSLTNEKLFF. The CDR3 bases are TGTGCCACCAGTGATTCGAGTTTAACTAATGAAAAACTGTTTTTT.